This T cell receptor beta chain was sequenced for a study of T cells in Graves' hyperthyroidism and ophthalmopathy. Study at large: Peripheral blood was collected at initial diagnosis, before any treatment.

This clonotype was recorded many times. V was clipped by 4 bases and J by 1 base; unmatched bases: 6. This CDR3 region has 17 residues. From germline, CDR1 is LNHDA and CDR2 SQIVND (reference sequence). Amplified regions were TCR beta CDR3 sequences from RNA transcripts. An initial round of RT-PCR targeting the TCR CDR3 relied on the HTBI primer set. MiXCR was run by TCRdb on the multiplex PCR reads, yielding one entry per CDR3 protein. This table holds a few hundred thousand distinct CDR3 sequences, around 21% found once. Over 18 months, lack of ophthalmopathy progression marked Graves' hyperthyroidism as stable.

This sequence originates from a young man with Graves' hyperthyroidism. Sequenced input: blood. The chain recombines TRBV19 with TRBJ1-5; 11 positions agree with TRBD1. CDR3 loop: CASSKRDRGLSNQPQHF. DNA for the CDR3: TGTGCCAGTAGTAAAAGGGACAGGGGGTTGAGCAATCAGCCCCAGCATTTT.